Listed below are T cell receptor beta chains from one sample, sequenced in a study of T cells in Graves' hyperthyroidism and ophthalmopathy. TCRdb re-called the multiplex PCR reads through MiXCR, storing one row per CDR3 protein. Among about 350,000 distinct CDR3 sequences listed, about 15% were seen once. Material: blood. The receptors were gathered from a woman in her 30s with Graves' hyperthyroidism. The CDR3 runs from the conserved cysteine through the conserved F or W. The D gene is left open where the match is weak. Part of the rows lack a size; the others show once, few, many or a class for expanded clones.

TRBV24-1	.	TRBJ2-7	few	TGTGCCACCAGTGATCCCGGACGCGGAGAGCAGTACTTC	CATSDPGRGEQYF
TRBV11-2	.	TRBJ2-7	many	TGTGCCAGCAGCTTGGAGTGGGGAATGGACGAGCAGTACTTC	CASSLEWGMDEQYF
TRBV27	.	TRBJ2-7	.	TGTGCCAGCAGTCCCAGGTCGTTAAGCTCCTACGAGCAGTACTTC	CASSPRSLSSYEQYF
TRBV11-1	.	TRBJ2-5	.	TGTGCCAGCAGCTTAGGCTGGTTAGGGCGGGGGCCCTCACAAGAGACCCAGTACTTC	CASSLGWLGRGPSQETQYF
TRBV2	.	TRBJ2-3	many	TGTGCCAGCAGTGAAGCCCTCTTCCGGACAGACACAGATACGCAGTATTTT	CASSEALFRTDTDTQYF
TRBV15	.	TRBJ1-5	many	TGTGCCACCAGCAGAGACTACGGGGCCCAGCATTTT	CATSRDYGAQHF
TRBV6-1	.	TRBJ2-5	many	TGTGCCAGCAGTGAAGCCCCAGGCGTGGGAACGGGGGGCCGCGAGACCCAGTACTTC	CASSEAPGVGTGGRETQYF
TRBV3-1	.	TRBJ2-2	few	TGTGCCAGCAGCCACGGCGGAACCGGGGAGCTGTTTTTT	CASSHGGTGELFF
TRBV27	TRBD1	TRBJ2-3	many	TGTGCCAGCGCCCAAGCAACAGGGGGCACAGATACGCAGTATTTT	CASAQATGGTDTQYF
TRBV20-1	TRBD1	TRBJ1-5	many	TGCAGTGCTAGAGGCCTAGGACAGGGCCATCTTAGTCAGCCCCAGCATTTT	CSARGLGQGHLSQPQHF
TRBV27	TRBD2	TRBJ2-1	many	TGTGCCAGCAGTTTTTCGGGACTATACAATGAGCAGTTCTTC	CASSFSGLYNEQFF
TRBV27	.	TRBJ1-2	.	TGTGCCAGCAGTCCGGACAGAAGAAGCGGCTACACCTTC	CASSPDRRSGYTF
TRBV20-1	.	TRBJ2-5	many	TGCAGTGCTAGAGACCCCGGACAGCCTAAAGAGACCCAGTACTTC	CSARDPGQPKETQYF
TRBV20-1	TRBD1	TRBJ2-2	many	TGCAGTGCCAGGGACAGGAAGAACACCGGGGAGCTGTTTTTT	CSARDRKNTGELFF
TRBV28	.	TRBJ1-4	many	TGTGCCAGCTCCCCCGCCCGGGGGGCGAAAAATGAAAAACTGTTTTTT	CASSPARGAKNEKLFF
TRBV6-6	TRBD1	TRBJ1-5	many	TGTGCCAGCAGTTACGTTGAGGGGGCTGTGGGCAATCAGCCCCAGCATTTT	CASSYVEGAVGNQPQHF
TRBV28	.	TRBJ2-7	many	TGTGCCAGCAGGGTAGGGGTAGGCTACGAGCAGTACTTC	CASRVGVGYEQYF
TRBV28	TRBD2	TRBJ2-1	many	TGTGCCAGCAGCCCCGTCACACCAGCGGGGACCAATGAGCAGTTCTTC	CASSPVTPAGTNEQFF
TRBV11-2	.	TRBJ1-1	many	TGTGCCAGCAGCCCCCCCGTCCGGGGAGGCACTGAAGCTTTCTTT	CASSPPVRGGTEAFF
TRBV27	.	TRBJ2-3	few	TGTGCCAGCAGTCGTAGGGTCACAGATACGCAGTATTTT	CASSRRVTDTQYF
TRBV11-2	.	TRBJ2-7	many	TGTGCCAGCAGCTCAACCGGGGGATATACCTACGAGCAGTACTTC	CASSSTGGYTYEQYF
TRBV27	TRBD1	TRBJ2-7	many	TGTGCCAGCAGTTCCACCCCCAGGGGGTTCCTCGAGCAGTACTTC	CASSSTPRGFLEQYF
TRBV20-1	.	TRBJ1-1	few	TGCAGTGTGGGGGGGATAAGGACTGAAGCTTTCTTT	CSVGGIRTEAFF
TRBV9	TRBD2	TRBJ2-6	few	TGTGCCAGCAGCGTAGGAGGGACTAGGATGGCCAACGTCCTGACTTTC	CASSVGGTRMANVLTF
TRBV6-1	TRBD2	TRBJ2-1	few	TGTGCCAGCAGTCGGCAACTAGGGACTAGCGGGAGACGGTACAATGAGCAGTTCTTC	CASSRQLGTSGRRYNEQFF
TRBV13	TRBD1	TRBJ1-1	.	TGTGCCAGCAGCTTAGGCCCAGGGGGGTCCACTGAAGCTTTCTTT	CASSLGPGGSTEAFF
TRBV5-8	TRBD2	TRBJ2-1	.	TGTGCCAGCAGCCTCTCGCCTGGACTAGCGGGAGGGCCTTCGGGGTTCTTC	CASSLSPGLAGGPSGFF
TRBV27	.	TRBJ2-5	few	TGTGCCAGCAGTTTAGGGCCCCTACCGGGATTGGAGACCCAGTACTTC	CASSLGPLPGLETQYF
TRBV12-3/TRBV12-4	.	TRBJ1-6	.	TGTGCCAGCCAACTTGGAGGAGATAATTCACCCCTCCACTTT	CASQLGGDNSPLHF
TRBV4-1	TRBD2	TRBJ2-7	.	TGCGCCAGCGGAAAGGGACTAGCGGGAGGGCCGCCCTACGAGCAGTACTTC	CASGKGLAGGPPYEQYF
TRBV20-1	TRBD1	TRBJ1-3	once	TGCAGTGCTATACAGGGGGCACGAAACACCATATATTTT	CSAIQGARNTIYF
TRBV6-1	.	TRBJ2-7	.	TGTGCCGCCCGAGGGAGCTCGCGCGAGCAGTACTTC	CAARGSSREQYF
TRBV12-3/TRBV12-4	.	TRBJ2-3	many	TGTGCCAGCACCCCGTCCCCAGATACGCAGTATTTT	CASTPSPDTQYF
TRBV6-1	.	TRBJ2-5	many	TGTGCCAGCAGTGAGTCAGGGATCTCCCAAGAGACCCAGTACTTC	CASSESGISQETQYF
TRBV18	.	TRBJ2-6	.	TGTGCCAGCTCACCGCCGGGACTGGCTGGGGCCAACGTCCTGACTTTC	CASSPPGLAGANVLTF
TRBV2	.	TRBJ1-5	few	TGTGCCAGCAGTGAACGGTCTAGTTCAGCCCAGCATTTT	CASSERSSSAQHF
TRBV28	.	TRBJ1-1	many	TGTGCCAGCAGTTCAAACACTGAAGCTTTCTTT	CASSSNTEAFF
TRBV11-2	TRBD1	TRBJ2-5	.	TGTGCCAGCAGCTTAGAATGGGGGGGACAGGGCCATGTTTTTGGGACCCAGTACTTC	CASSLEWGGQGHVFGTQYF
TRBV9	.	TRBJ1-3	few	TGTGCCAGCAGCCCGACCTCGGGCAACACCATATATTTT	CASSPTSGNTIYF
TRBV13	.	TRBJ2-7	many	TGTGCCAGCAGCCTTGAAACCCTTAGCTACGAGCAGTACTTC	CASSLETLSYEQYF
TRBV30	.	TRBJ2-7	many	TGTGCCGGCAGCGTGACAGGAAACGAGCAGTACTTC	CAGSVTGNEQYF
TRBV14	.	TRBJ2-1	few	TGTGCCAGCAGCCAAGAGGGGGGCAGGGTATCCTACAATGAGCAGTTCTTC	CASSQEGGRVSYNEQFF
TRBV5-1	TRBD2	TRBJ2-1	few	TGCGCCAGCAGCTTCGGACTAGCGGCCGACAATGAGCAGTTCTTC	CASSFGLAADNEQFF
TRBV6-1	.	TRBJ1-5	many	TGTGCCAGCAGCATAATCAGATCTCGGCACAATCAGCCCCAGCATTTT	CASSIIRSRHNQPQHF
TRBV12-3/TRBV12-4	TRBD1	TRBJ1-5	many	TGTGCCAGCAGCCGACCGACAGGGCATAGCAATCAGCCCCAGCATTTT	CASSRPTGHSNQPQHF
TRBV29-1	TRBD1	TRBJ1-2	many	TGCAGTGTTGGGACAGACTATGGCTACACCTTC	CSVGTDYGYTF
TRBV7-2	TRBD2	TRBJ2-1	many	TGTGCCAGCAGCTCCCTAGCGGGTATGCACAATGAGCAGTTCTTC	CASSSLAGMHNEQFF
TRBV2	TRBD2	TRBJ2-3	.	TGTGCCAGCTTACTAGGGACTAGCGGAACAGATACGCAGTATTTT	CASLLGTSGTDTQYF
TRBV28	TRBD2	TRBJ2-3	.	TGTGCCAGCAGGAAAACTAGCGGGAGACTAGATACGCAGTATTTT	CASRKTSGRLDTQYF
TRBV5-5	.	TRBJ2-1	.	TGTGCCAGCAGCCCGTCGGTGAGCTCCTACAATGAGCAGTTCTTC	CASSPSVSSYNEQFF
TRBV28	.	TRBJ1-1	many	TGTGCCAGCAGTTTTTTGGAAAACACTGAAGCTTTCTTT	CASSFLENTEAFF
TRBV20-1	.	TRBJ2-5	.	TGCAGTGCTAGGATTCCAAGGGCCCTCCAAGAGACCCAGTACTTC	CSARIPRALQETQYF
TRBV20-1	.	TRBJ2-5	few	TGCAGTGCTAGCGGTTTGAACCAAGAGACCCAGTACTTC	CSASGLNQETQYF
TRBV11-2	.	TRBJ2-1	.	TGTGCCAGCAGCTTTGATACCCGCGCCGATGAGCAGTTCTTC	CASSFDTRADEQFF
TRBV4-2	.	TRBJ2-5	.	TGTGCCAGCAGCCAAGAGGGTATAGAGACCCAGTACTTC	CASSQEGIETQYF
TRBV2	.	TRBJ2-2	.	TGTGCCAGCAAACCCAGCACCGGGGAGCTGTTTTTT	CASKPSTGELFF
TRBV11-1	.	TRBJ2-6	.	TGTGCCAGCAGCCCCCGGACGTTTGGGGCCAACGTCCTGACTTTC	CASSPRTFGANVLTF
TRBV11-1	TRBD2	TRBJ2-3	many	TGTGCCAGCAGCTCAGGACTAGCGGGAGGGCCGACAGATACGCAGTATTTT	CASSSGLAGGPTDTQYF
TRBV20-1	.	TRBJ2-1	few	TGCAGTGCTAGAGAAAAGTTGGACACTCAATTCTCCTACAATGAGCAGTTCTTC	CSAREKLDTQFSYNEQFF
TRBV6-1	.	TRBJ1-1	few	TGTGCCAGCAGTTCTCTTGGTATAGCTTTCTTT	CASSSLGIAFF